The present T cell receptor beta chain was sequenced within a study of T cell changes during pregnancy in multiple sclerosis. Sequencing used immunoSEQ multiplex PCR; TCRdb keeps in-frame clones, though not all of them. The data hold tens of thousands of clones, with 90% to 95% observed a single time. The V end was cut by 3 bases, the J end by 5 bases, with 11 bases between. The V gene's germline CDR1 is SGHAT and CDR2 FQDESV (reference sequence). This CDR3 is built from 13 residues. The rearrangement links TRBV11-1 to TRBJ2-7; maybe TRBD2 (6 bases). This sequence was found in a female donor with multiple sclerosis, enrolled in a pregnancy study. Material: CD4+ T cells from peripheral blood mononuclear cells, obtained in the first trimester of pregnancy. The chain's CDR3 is CASSFSGLNEQYF. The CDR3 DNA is TGTGCCAGCAGCTTCTCGGGACTGAACGAGCAGTACTTC. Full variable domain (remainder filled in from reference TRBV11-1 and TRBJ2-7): EAEVAQSPRYKITEKSQAVAFWCDPISGHATLYWYRQILGQGPELLVQFQDESVVDDSQLPKDRFSAERLKGVDSTLKIQPAELGDSAMYLCASSFSGLNEQYFGPGTRLTVT.